The rows below give T cell receptor beta chains drawn from one sample of a study of T-cell memory formation after mild COVID-19. One entry per CDR3 protein results from TCRdb running MiXCR on the 5' RACE reads. The repertoire includes roughly 300,000 distinct CDR3 sequences, over 7% of them detected once, and about 22% sits in the top ten. Sample: PBMCs or a T cell subset sorted from them (not recorded which). The source of these receptors is a man between 18 and 35 years old who had mild COVID-19 (a few samples of this study predate the infection). Cell type and time point are not known. The CDR3 runs from the conserved cysteine through the conserved F or W.

J gene,V gene,CDR3 protein
TRBJ1-2,TRBV15,CATSRERRVGGYTF
TRBJ2-7,TRBV6-2/TRBV6-3,CASSSRLYEQYF
TRBJ2-1,TRBV5-1,CASSLAGDGYNEQFF
TRBJ2-5,TRBV3-1,CASSQAGKGETRYF
TRBJ1-1,TRBV4-1,CASSFARWTEAFF
TRBJ2-5,TRBV15,CATSRDSESGRMRRETQYF
TRBJ2-6,TRBV5-6,CASSSSRQGTNVLTF
TRBJ1-2,TRBV29-1,CSVVGPRTEANYGYTF
TRBJ1-1,TRBV5-1,CASSWDRYTEAFF
TRBJ2-2,TRBV2,CASRAERGAYTGELFF
TRBJ2-7,TRBV19,CASSPADRRLQYF
TRBJ2-3,TRBV7-9,CASSTETGNTDTQYF
TRBJ2-5,TRBV7-2,CASSFSLLAGTQETQYF
TRBJ2-2,TRBV9,CASSVEGPPNTGELFF
TRBJ1-1,TRBV7-3,CASSLMTPLGTEAFF
TRBJ1-1,TRBV13,CASSLIRDEAFF
TRBJ2-7,TRBV7-2,CASSLLAGDTYEQYF
TRBJ2-7,TRBV5-1,CASSFGQFYEQYF
TRBJ2-1,TRBV12-3/TRBV12-4,CASSLGARQHNEQFF
TRBJ1-1,TRBV24-1,CATSVGRENTEAFF